The 16 T cell receptor beta chains presented below share a single source sample, sequenced in a study of spatial heterogeneity in lung cancer. Study-level results: One measure, the expanded intratumoral alpha and beta TCR count, tracked tumor mutation counts.

Time point reported: sample taken at primary tumor resection. Their antigen targets remain unknown. In TCRdb, the 5' RACE reads were re-called with MiXCR into one record per CDR3 protein. The table shows roughly 13,000 distinct CDR3 sequences, with roughly 3.4% occurring only once. The specimen comprised lung tumor tissue, sampled at surgery. These receptor sequences come from a male donor with early-stage non-small cell lung cancer.

This clonotype was seen at least ten times. The rearrangement links TRBV19 to TRBJ2-5; maybe TRBD1 (6 bases). V shed 5 bases and J shed 5 bases, with 18 bases lying between them. The CDR3 is made up of 15 amino acids. From germline, CDR1 is LNHDA and CDR2 SQIVND (reference sequence). This chain's CDR3 is CASSFYGTSLETQYF. In nucleotides, the CDR3 is TGTGCCAGTAGTTTCTACGGGACATCATTGGAGACCCAGTACTTC.

This clonotype qualifies as medium-sized. CDR3 residues: CASSSPSGTDTGELFF. CDR3 DNA: TGCGCCAGCAGCTCGCCCTCAGGGACCGACACCGGGGAGCTGTTTTTT. The chain carries TRBV5-1 and TRBJ2-2; D possibly uses TRBD1 or TRBD2 (5 bases each). CDR3 size: 16 residues. CDR1 is SGHRS, CDR2 YFSETQ, per germline. V was pared by 3 bases and J by 3 bases, with 15 bases between. Together with reference TRBV5-1 and TRBJ2-2, the CDR3 gives the full variable domain: KAGVTQTPRYLIKTRGQQVTLSCSPISGHRSVSWYQQTPGQGLQFLFEYFSETQRNKGNFPGRFSGRQFSNSRSEMNVSTLELGDSALYLCASSSPSGTDTGELFFGEGSRLTVL.

This clonotype has a count of ten or more. The chain joins TRBV7-2 to TRBJ2-1; TRBD2 agrees at 11 bases. With 5 bases clipped from V and 6 bases from J, the junction kept 15 bases outside the gene matches. CDR3 length: 18 residues. Germline assignment: CDR1 SGHTA and CDR2 FQGNSA. CDR3: CASSHRQGSGGAFNEQFF. In DNA, the CDR3 is TGTGCCAGCAGCCACCGGCAAGGTAGCGGGGGGGCTTTCAATGAGCAGTTCTTC.

This clonotype was seen many times. The chain links TRBV20-1 to TRBJ2-3, with TRBD2 matching over 7 bases. Germline V gene data show CDR1 as DFQATT and CDR2 as SNEGSKA (reference sequence). The CDR3 consists of 16 residues. V shed 5 bases, J shed 2 bases, and the junction held 13 bases outside the gene matches. Written as DNA, the CDR3 is TGCAGTGCTGGCCGGACTAGTTCGACCGCCACAGATACGCAGTATTTT. This codes for CSAGRTSSTATDTQYF.

This clonotype has just a few counts. Just one base apart from a much larger clone, this may be a read error. The chain recombines TRBV4-1 with TRBJ2-3; no clear D. V was shortened by 0 bases and J by 5 bases, with 3 bases between the two germline ends. Germline-derived CDR1 and CDR2 are MGHRA and YSYEKL. The CDR3 length is 12 residues. The chain's CDR3 is CASSQERDTQYF. CDR3 nucleotides: TGCGCCAGCAGCCAAGAGAGAGATACGCAGTATTTT.

Details on this clonotype: This sequence may be a read error, since a much larger clone differs from it by one base. The chain employs TRBV25-1 and TRBJ2-6; D is ambiguous. V was shortened by 3 bases and J by 4 bases, with 13 bases between the two germline ends. The CDR3 has 16 amino acids. CDR1 is MGHDK and CDR2 is SYGVNS in the germline V gene. The CDR3 loop is CASSDSGTLGANVLTF. CDR3 sequence (DNA): TGTGCCAGCAGTGATTCGGGTACTCTGGGGGCCAACGTCCTGACTTTC. Full variable domain (outside the CDR3, taken from reference TRBV25-1 and TRBJ2-6): EADIYQTPRYLVIGTGKKITLECSQTMGHDKMYWYQQDPGMELHLIHYSYGVNSTEKGDLSSESTVSRIRTEHFPLTLESARPSHTSQYLCASSDSGTLGANVLTFGAGSRLTVL.

At least ten counts were recorded for this clonotype. V and J are TRBV2 and TRBJ2-1, with 7 nucleotides matching TRBD1. The CDR3 extends over 15 amino acids. Trimming cost V 2 bases and J 6 bases; bases outside gene matches: 7. Germline values: CDR1 SNHLY, CDR2 FYNNEI. DNA of the CDR3: TGTGCCAGCAGTGAACTGTGGGACAGCACCAATGAGCAGTTCTTC. It codes for CASSELWDSTNEQFF.

V and J are TRBV11-2 and TRBJ2-1; 9 bases map to TRBD1. The CDR3 covers 14 residues. Trimming at V came to 4 bases and at J to 6 bases, leaving 4 bases not matched to a gene. CDR1 SGHAT and CDR2 FQNNGV come from the germline V gene. The chain's CDR3 is CASSYRTGANEQFF. CDR3 nucleotide sequence: TGTGCCAGCAGCTACCGGACAGGGGCCAATGAGCAGTTCTTC.

There are a few counts of this clonotype. The CDR3 DNA follows: TGTGCCAGCAGCTTGGCTACGGGACCGGTTGCGCAGTATTTT. Protein: CASSLATGPVAQYF. The genes are TRBV5-4 and TRBJ2-3; D tentatively fits TRBD1 or TRBD2 (5 bases each). V was pared by 0 bases and J by 10 bases, with 15 bases between. The CDR3 totals 14 residues. The germline gives CDR1 SGHNT, CDR2 YYREEE (reference sequence).

This clonotype is medium-sized within its sample. The chain joins TRBV6-9 to TRBJ2-3; D tentatively reads TRBD1 or TRBD2 (5 bases each). This CDR3 has 13 residues. V was clipped by 6 bases and J by 6 bases, with 13 bases between them. Germline-derived CDR1 and CDR2 are MNHGY and SVAAGI. This CDR3 is CASSTGADDTQYF. The CDR3 DNA reads TGTGCCAGCAGCACCGGGGCCGACGATACGCAGTATTTT.

This clonotype has at least ten counts. The CDR3 loop is CASSGDRGSYNSPLHF. CDR3 bases: TGTGCCAGCAGTGGGGACAGGGGATCCTATAATTCACCCCTCCACTTT. The rearrangement joins TRBV6-1 to TRBJ1-6, with 10 nucleotides matching TRBD1. Per germline, CDR1 MNHNS and CDR2 SASEGT. The CDR3 runs 16 residues. After removal of 4 bases from V and 1 base from J, the junction contained 1 base not matched to a gene.

The chain has TRBV18 and TRBJ2-7, with TRBD2 identical over 14 bases. V was clipped by 3 bases and J by 3 bases; unmatched bases: 1. Germline CDR1 is KGHSH and CDR2 is LQKENI. This CDR3 spans 15 amino acids. The CDR3 loop reads CASSPGTSGSYEQYF. The CDR3 DNA reads TGTGCCAGCTCACCCGGGACTAGCGGGAGCTACGAGCAGTACTTC.

This clonotype was detected ten times or more. V usage is TRBV30 and J usage is TRBJ2-2; 8 bases line up with TRBD2. The CDR3 is 15 amino acids. The V gene's germline CDR1 is GTSNPN and CDR2 SVGIG (reference sequence). The J segment lost 4 bases and the V segment lost 5 bases, leaving 9 bases of the junction unmatched. This chain's CDR3 is CAWANAGGGTGELFF. The CDR3 coding sequence is TGTGCCTGGGCGAACGCGGGAGGAGGCACCGGGGAGCTGTTTTTT.

With respect to this clonotype: A much larger clone lies a single base off, so this may be a read error. The chain links TRBV6-5 to TRBJ1-2; D is possibly TRBD1 (5 bases). The CDR3 is 14 residues long. CDR1 MNHEY and CDR2 SVGAGI come from the germline V gene. CDR3 in DNA: TGTGCCAGCAGCCCAGACAGTTCTAACTATGGCGACACCTTC. Protein: CASSPDSSNYGDTF.

This clonotype was found many times. This rearrangement joins TRBV19 to TRBJ1-2; no reliable D call. The V end lost 2 bases, the J end lost 2 bases, and 9 bases lay between the germline ends. The CDR3 covers 14 residues. Germline V gives CDR1 LNHDA, CDR2 SQIVND (reference sequence). The CDR3 loop reads CASSIHPGNYGYTF. DNA for the CDR3: TGTGCCAGTAGTATACACCCGGGAAACTATGGCTACACCTTC.

This clonotype was counted at least ten times. The chain carries TRBV5-1 and TRBJ1-1; possible D gene TRBD1, 5 bases. This CDR3 comprises 14 residues. Germline CDR1 SGHRS, CDR2 YFSETQ. The V and J ends lost 4 bases and 1 base respectively, with 11 bases between them. CDR3 sequence (DNA): TGCGCCAGCAGCCCACGGAGGGGGAACACTGAAGCTTTCTTT. This encodes CASSPRRGNTEAFF.